This is a list of T cell receptor beta chains from one sample in a study of shared clonotypes between healthy human individuals. Repertoires were generated with immunoSEQ multiplex PCR, while TCRdb's copy carries only in-frame clones and drops some. The table lists around 750,000 clones, around 74% of them singletons. The sample comprised memory CD4+ T cells sorted from blood. The receptors stem from a woman between 25 and 40 years old in good health. The CDR3 runs from the conserved cysteine through the conserved F or W. Each record gives: clone size, V gene, CDR3 length, D gene, J gene, CDR3 DNA, CDR3 protein. D genes are given only for firm matches. Expanded clones are given a class, and other clones once, few, many or no size at all.

abundance: NA; v_gene: TRBV7-9; len: 14; d_gene: NA; j_gene: TRBJ2-7; CDR3nt: TGTGCCAGCACCTTTAATGTGGGGGACGGGGAGCAGTACTTC; CDR3aa: CASTFNVGDGEQYF
abundance: NA; v_gene: TRBV5-1; len: 14; d_gene: TRBD2; j_gene: TRBJ2-1; CDR3nt: TGCGCCAGCAGAGTAGCGGGAGGCTACAATGAGCAGTTCTTC; CDR3aa: CASRVAGGYNEQFF
abundance: few; v_gene: TRBV10-2; len: 13; d_gene: NA; j_gene: TRBJ1-1; CDR3nt: TGCGCCAGCAGTCGGGGGGGGAACACTGAAGCTTTCTTT; CDR3aa: CASSRGGNTEAFF
abundance: NA; v_gene: TRBV19; len: 14; d_gene: NA; j_gene: TRBJ2-2; CDR3nt: TGTGCCAGTAGTATCCCAGGGGCGACCGGGGAGCTGTTTTTT; CDR3aa: CASSIPGATGELFF
abundance: NA; v_gene: TRBV2; len: 14; d_gene: TRBD1; j_gene: TRBJ1-2; CDR3nt: TGTGCCGTTTCCACAGGGGCCTCTATCTATGGCTACACCTTC; CDR3aa: CAVSTGASIYGYTF
abundance: NA; v_gene: TRBV5-3; len: 15; d_gene: NA; j_gene: TRBJ2-3; CDR3nt: TGTGCCAGAAGCTTTGGGCGGGGGCGCACAGATACGCAGTATTTT; CDR3aa: CARSFGRGRTDTQYF
abundance: once; v_gene: TRBV6-6; len: 12; d_gene: NA; j_gene: TRBJ2-7; CDR3nt: TGTGCCAACGCTCGGGGGTCCTACGAGCAGTACTTC; CDR3aa: CANARGSYEQYF
abundance: NA; v_gene: TRBV18; len: 15; d_gene: TRBD1; j_gene: TRBJ2-2; CDR3nt: TGTGCCAGCTCATCCGGGACAGGGGGCACCGGGGAGCTGTTTTTT; CDR3aa: CASSSGTGGTGELFF
abundance: NA; v_gene: TRBV18; len: 16; d_gene: NA; j_gene: TRBJ2-7; CDR3nt: TGTGCCAGCTCACACTTGGACTACCGGTCGCTCTCCGAGCAGTACTTC; CDR3aa: CASSHLDYRSLSEQYF
abundance: NA; v_gene: TRBV5-4; len: 15; d_gene: NA; j_gene: TRBJ2-1; CDR3nt: TGTGCCAGCAGCTTGGAGGGAGTCCTCGGGAATGAGCAGTTCTTC; CDR3aa: CASSLEGVLGNEQFF
abundance: NA; v_gene: TRBV7-9; len: 16; d_gene: NA; j_gene: TRBJ2-2; CDR3nt: TGTGCCAGCATTAAACCCCAGGGGCAGCTTGCCGGGGAGCTGTTTTTT; CDR3aa: CASIKPQGQLAGELFF
abundance: few; v_gene: TRBV2; len: 11; d_gene: NA; j_gene: TRBJ2-1; CDR3nt: TGTGCCAGCAGTCTAAAGAATGAGCAGTTCTTC; CDR3aa: CASSLKNEQFF
abundance: NA; v_gene: TRBV6-6; len: 15; d_gene: TRBD1; j_gene: TRBJ1-4; CDR3nt: TGTGCCAGCAGAACAACAGGGGCAACTAATGAAAAACTGTTTTTT; CDR3aa: CASRTTGATNEKLFF
abundance: few; v_gene: TRBV7-3; len: 14; d_gene: NA; j_gene: TRBJ2-3; CDR3nt: TGTGCCAGCAGCTTAGGACGCTACACAGATACGCAGTATTTT; CDR3aa: CASSLGRYTDTQYF
abundance: NA; v_gene: TRBV29-1; len: 14; d_gene: NA; j_gene: TRBJ2-2; CDR3nt: TGCAGCGTTGCCAGGACGGGGGACACCGGGGAGCTGTTTTTT; CDR3aa: CSVARTGDTGELFF
abundance: NA; v_gene: TRBV28; len: 13; d_gene: NA; j_gene: TRBJ1-1; CDR3nt: TGTGCCATCTATAAGGGACCCCTCGCTGAAGCTTTCTTT; CDR3aa: CAIYKGPLAEAFF
abundance: NA; v_gene: TRBV7-3; len: 13; d_gene: NA; j_gene: TRBJ2-2; CDR3nt: TGTGCCAGCAGCTTAAGTGGGTCCGGGGAGCTGTTTTTT; CDR3aa: CASSLSGSGELFF
abundance: few; v_gene: TRBV19; len: 16; d_gene: NA; j_gene: TRBJ1-5; CDR3nt: TGTGCCAGTAGTACCACAACCCAGGGGAGCAATCAGCCCCAGCATTTT; CDR3aa: CASSTTTQGSNQPQHF
abundance: NA; v_gene: TRBV7-8; len: 15; d_gene: NA; j_gene: TRBJ1-1; CDR3nt: TGTGCCAGCAGCGCCAGCACCGGAAAGAACACTGAAGCTTTCTTT; CDR3aa: CASSASTGKNTEAFF
abundance: NA; v_gene: TRBV5-4; len: 13; d_gene: NA; j_gene: TRBJ1-2; CDR3nt: TGTGCCAGCAGCTTAGACATACAGTACGGCTACACCTTC; CDR3aa: CASSLDIQYGYTF
abundance: NA; v_gene: TRBV14; len: 15; d_gene: NA; j_gene: TRBJ2-5; CDR3nt: TGTGCCAGCAGCCAAGATTGGGGGTTTCGGGAGACCCAGTACTTC; CDR3aa: CASSQDWGFRETQYF
abundance: few; v_gene: TRBV7-2; len: 15; d_gene: NA; j_gene: TRBJ2-3; CDR3nt: TGTGCCAGCAGCCAGATAGTGGTTGTTCCAGATACGCAGTATTTT; CDR3aa: CASSQIVVVPDTQYF
abundance: NA; v_gene: TRBV27; len: 15; d_gene: NA; j_gene: TRBJ2-7; CDR3nt: TGTGCCAGCAGATTCGCGGGCCTCAGCTCCTACGAGCAGTACTTC; CDR3aa: CASRFAGLSSYEQYF
abundance: many; v_gene: TRBV5-1; len: 13; d_gene: NA; j_gene: TRBJ2-1; CDR3nt: TGCGCCAGCAGCTTGGAGGCTCCCCAGGAGCAGTTCTTC; CDR3aa: CASSLEAPQEQFF
abundance: NA; v_gene: TRBV7-7; len: 13; d_gene: NA; j_gene: TRBJ2-5; CDR3nt: TGTGCCAGCAGCTTGTGGCAGCAAGAGACCCAGTACTTC; CDR3aa: CASSLWQQETQYF
abundance: NA; v_gene: TRBV19; len: 16; d_gene: NA; j_gene: TRBJ1-5; CDR3nt: TGTGCCAGTAGTATAGGAATCAGGACATGGGGCCAGCCCCAGCATTTT; CDR3aa: CASSIGIRTWGQPQHF
abundance: once; v_gene: TRBV6-1; len: 13; d_gene: NA; j_gene: TRBJ1-2; CDR3nt: TGTGCCAGCAGTCAATCCAGGGTGGGTGGCTACACCTTC; CDR3aa: CASSQSRVGGYTF
abundance: NA; v_gene: TRBV2; len: 16; d_gene: NA; j_gene: TRBJ2-2; CDR3nt: TGTGCCAGCAGTGAATTCGGCGCTGCGAACACCGGGGAGCTGTTTTTT; CDR3aa: CASSEFGAANTGELFF
abundance: NA; v_gene: TRBV27; len: 16; d_gene: NA; j_gene: TRBJ1-2; CDR3nt: TGTGCCAGCAAACCCGATCTGGGGCAGGGCAACTATGGCTACACCTTC; CDR3aa: CASKPDLGQGNYGYTF
abundance: NA; v_gene: TRBV29-1; len: 14; d_gene: TRBD1; j_gene: TRBJ1-1; CDR3nt: TGCAGCGTTTCCGGGACAGGGCGGAACACTGAAGCTTTCTTT; CDR3aa: CSVSGTGRNTEAFF
abundance: NA; v_gene: TRBV25-1; len: 15; d_gene: NA; j_gene: TRBJ2-5; CDR3nt: TGTGCCAGCAGTGAATCCGCAGGGCCCCAAGAGACCCAGTACTTC; CDR3aa: CASSESAGPQETQYF
abundance: few; v_gene: TRBV29-1; len: 14; d_gene: NA; j_gene: TRBJ2-1; CDR3nt: TGCAGCGTTGAAGAGGGGGCGCGGGCCAATGAGCAGTTCTTC; CDR3aa: CSVEEGARANEQFF
abundance: NA; v_gene: TRBV19; len: 15; d_gene: TRBD2; j_gene: TRBJ2-5; CDR3nt: TGTGCCAGTAGTATCAGCGGGAACGGCGGAGAGACCCAGTACTTC; CDR3aa: CASSISGNGGETQYF
abundance: NA; v_gene: TRBV4-2; len: 13; d_gene: NA; j_gene: TRBJ1-2; CDR3nt: TGTGCCAGCAGCCAAGGCACTAACTATGGCTACACCTTC; CDR3aa: CASSQGTNYGYTF
abundance: NA; v_gene: TRBV19; len: 13; d_gene: NA; j_gene: TRBJ2-7; CDR3nt: TGTGCCAGTAGTAACCGGGGAACCTACGAGCAGTACTTC; CDR3aa: CASSNRGTYEQYF
abundance: NA; v_gene: TRBV11-2; len: 12; d_gene: NA; j_gene: TRBJ2-5; CDR3nt: TGTGCCAGCAGCGTGGAACAAGAGACCCAGTACTTC; CDR3aa: CASSVEQETQYF
abundance: NA; v_gene: TRBV29-1; len: 13; d_gene: NA; j_gene: TRBJ2-3; CDR3nt: TGCAGCGTTGACCACCCCAGCACAGATACGCAGTATTTT; CDR3aa: CSVDHPSTDTQYF
abundance: NA; v_gene: TRBV6-6; len: 14; d_gene: NA; j_gene: TRBJ1-5; CDR3nt: TGTGCCAGCGGGCAGCTCGGGAGCAATCAGCCCCAGCATTTT; CDR3aa: CASGQLGSNQPQHF
abundance: NA; v_gene: TRBV27; len: 16; d_gene: NA; j_gene: TRBJ2-5; CDR3nt: TGTGCCAGCAGTCTCATGGGGGTCCCGAACCAAGAGACCCAGTACTTC; CDR3aa: CASSLMGVPNQETQYF
abundance: NA; v_gene: TRBV5-8; len: 15; d_gene: TRBD1; j_gene: TRBJ1-4; CDR3nt: TGTGCCAGCAGCTTCCCGGGACAGGCAACTGAAAAACTGTTTTTT; CDR3aa: CASSFPGQATEKLFF
abundance: NA; v_gene: TRBV15; len: 16; d_gene: NA; j_gene: TRBJ2-2; CDR3nt: TGTGCCACCAGCAGAGATGTACACGTTAACACCGGGGAGCTGTTTTTT; CDR3aa: CATSRDVHVNTGELFF
abundance: NA; v_gene: TRBV7-8; len: 14; d_gene: TRBD2; j_gene: TRBJ2-3; CDR3nt: TGTGCCAGCAGAGTAACGGGAGGGTCAGATACGCAGTATTTT; CDR3aa: CASRVTGGSDTQYF